This T cell receptor (beta chain) was recorded in a study of PD-1 blockade in classical Hodgkin lymphoma. Overall study: The patients were dosed with nivolumab 3 mg/kg, infused intravenously every 2 weeks. The study's findings and limits: Newly diagnosed patients were reported to exhibit reduced baseline TCR diversity relative to healthy donors. Whoever responded completely had baseline diversity much like that seen in newly diagnosed patients. Differences between repertoires have undefined causes, possibly disease activity or prior therapy.

Germline V gives CDR1 SGHNT, CDR2 YYREEE (reference sequence). This CDR3 is 18 amino acids long. J was trimmed by 2 bases and V by 0 bases; bases with no gene match: 9. Brentuximab vedotin exposure varied, and every patient relapsed after autologous stem cell transplantation. Comment on this clone: What it recognizes is unknown.

Some clones are missing from TCRdb's copy, which holds only in-frame ones; the method was immunoSEQ multiplex PCR. The sample has approximately 100,000 clones, 75% to 90% seen once. This sequence originates from a human donor with classical Hodgkin lymphoma. Material: peripheral blood mononuclear cells (PBMCs), obtained before the second cycle of nivolumab. This sequence joins TRBV5-4 and TRBJ2-3, with 10 bases aligning to TRBD2. The CDR3 region has the DNA TGTGCCAGCAGCTTGGCCAGCGGGGGGGATCCAGTCACAGATACGCAGTATTTT. Translating gives CASSLASGGDPVTDTQYF. Combining the CDR3 with reference TRBV5-4 and TRBJ2-3 gives the whole variable domain ETGVTQSPTHLIKTRGQQVTLRCSSQSGHNTVSWYQQALGQGPQFIFQYYREEENGRGNFPPRFSGLQFPNYSSELNVNALELDDSALYLCASSLASGGDPVTDTQYFGPGTRLTVL.